Only one count was recorded for the clone carrying this TCR beta chain. This sample is drawn from a study of resident and recirculating memory T cells in vitiligo. Study at large: Each patient gave two lesional and two nonlesional epidermal shave biopsies, plus PBMCs. The samples were homogenized without cell sorting before genomic DNA extraction.

Stable patients also lacked confetti depigmentation, a sign of active vitiligo. Patients had received no treatment within the previous three months. Sequenced by immunoSEQ multiplex PCR; TCRdb stores in-frame clones only, minus some. This sample yields around 78,000 clones, of which about 90% are seen a single time; more than 5% belongs to the top ten. Trimming cost V 2 bases and J 2 bases, with 12 bases left between them. Germline V CDR1 and CDR2: MDHEN, SYDVKM. The length of the CDR3 is 15 residues. The clonotype comes from a male donor with vitiligo. Sequencing input: blood. V is TRBV28 and J is TRBJ2-5; D possibly corresponds to TRBD2 (6 bases). The CDR3 DNA reads TGTGCCAGCAGTTTACCGGCCGGGACTCAAGAGACCCAGTACTTC. It is translated as CASSLPAGTQETQYF.